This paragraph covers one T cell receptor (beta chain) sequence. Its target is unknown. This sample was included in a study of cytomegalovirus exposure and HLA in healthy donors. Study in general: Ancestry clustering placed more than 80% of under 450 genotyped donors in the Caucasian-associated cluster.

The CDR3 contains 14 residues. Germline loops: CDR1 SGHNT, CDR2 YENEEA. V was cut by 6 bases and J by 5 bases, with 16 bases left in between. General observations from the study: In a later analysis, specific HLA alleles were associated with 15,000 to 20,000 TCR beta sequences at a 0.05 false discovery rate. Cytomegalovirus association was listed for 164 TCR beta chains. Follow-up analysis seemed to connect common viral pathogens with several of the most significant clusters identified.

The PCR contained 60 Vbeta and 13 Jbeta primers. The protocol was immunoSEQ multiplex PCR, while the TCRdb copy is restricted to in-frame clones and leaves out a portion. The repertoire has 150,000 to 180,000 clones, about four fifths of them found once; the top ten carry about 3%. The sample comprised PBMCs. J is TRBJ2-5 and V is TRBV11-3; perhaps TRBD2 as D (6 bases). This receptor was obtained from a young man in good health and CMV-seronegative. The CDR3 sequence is CASRSMVRGETQYF. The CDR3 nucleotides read TGTGCCAGCAGATCTATGGTCCGGGGGGAGACCCAGTACTTC. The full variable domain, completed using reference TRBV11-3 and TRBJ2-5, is EAGVVQSPRYKIIEKKQPVAFWCNPISGHNTLYWYLQNLGQGPELLIRYENEEAVDDSQLPKDRFSAERLKGVDSTLKIQPAELGDSAVYLCASRSMVRGETQYFGPGTRLLVL.